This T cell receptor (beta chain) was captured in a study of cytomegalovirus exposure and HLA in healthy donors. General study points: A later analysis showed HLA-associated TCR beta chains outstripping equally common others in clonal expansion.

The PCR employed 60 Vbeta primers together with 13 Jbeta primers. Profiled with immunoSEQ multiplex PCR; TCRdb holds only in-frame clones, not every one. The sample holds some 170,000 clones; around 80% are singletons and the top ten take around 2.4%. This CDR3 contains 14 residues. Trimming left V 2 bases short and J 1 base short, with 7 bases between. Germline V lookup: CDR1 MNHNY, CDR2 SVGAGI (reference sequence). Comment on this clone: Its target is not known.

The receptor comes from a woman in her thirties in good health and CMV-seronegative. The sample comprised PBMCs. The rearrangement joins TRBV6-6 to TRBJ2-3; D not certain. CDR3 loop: CASSYKQGTDTQYF. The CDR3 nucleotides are TGTGCCAGCAGTTACAAGCAGGGCACAGATACGCAGTATTTT.